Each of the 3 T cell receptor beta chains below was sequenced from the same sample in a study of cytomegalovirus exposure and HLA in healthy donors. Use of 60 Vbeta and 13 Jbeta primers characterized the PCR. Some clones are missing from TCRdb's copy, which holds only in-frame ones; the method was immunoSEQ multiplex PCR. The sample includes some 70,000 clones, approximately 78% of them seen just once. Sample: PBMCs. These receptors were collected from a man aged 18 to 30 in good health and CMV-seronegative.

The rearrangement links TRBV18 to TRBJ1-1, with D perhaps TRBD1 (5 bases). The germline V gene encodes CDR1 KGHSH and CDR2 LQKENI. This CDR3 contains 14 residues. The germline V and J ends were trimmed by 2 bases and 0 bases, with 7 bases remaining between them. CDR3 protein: CASSPGHLNTEAFF. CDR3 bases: TGTGCCAGCTCACCAGGACATTTGAACACTGAAGCTTTCTTT.

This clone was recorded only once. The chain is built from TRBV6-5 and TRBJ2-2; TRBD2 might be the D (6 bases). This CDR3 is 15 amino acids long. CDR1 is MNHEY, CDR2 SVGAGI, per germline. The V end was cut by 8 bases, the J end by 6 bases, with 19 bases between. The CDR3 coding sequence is TGTGCCAGCCGCCGGGACTTGTGGGGGGCCGGGGAGCTGTTTTTT. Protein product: CASRRDLWGAGELFF.

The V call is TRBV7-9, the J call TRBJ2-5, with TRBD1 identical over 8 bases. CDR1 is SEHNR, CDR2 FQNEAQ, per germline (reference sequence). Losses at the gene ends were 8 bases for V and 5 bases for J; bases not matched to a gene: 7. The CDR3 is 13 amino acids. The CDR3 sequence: CASAAGGFETQYF. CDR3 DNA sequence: TGTGCCAGCGCAGCAGGGGGCTTTGAGACCCAGTACTTC. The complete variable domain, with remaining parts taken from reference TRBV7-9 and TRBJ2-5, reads DTGVSQNPRHKITKRGQNVTFRCDPISEHNRLYWYRQTLGQGPEFLTYFQNEAQLEKSRLLSDRFSAERPKGSFSTLEIQRTEQGDSAMYLCASAAGGFETQYFGPGTRLLVL.